This T cell receptor beta chain appears in the sequencing data of a study of technical replicates of blood from a few donors. This CDR3 has 14 residues. V dropped 6 bases and J dropped 7 bases, with 18 bases sitting between them. Germline values: CDR1 LNHDA, CDR2 SQIVND (reference sequence). TCRdb keeps only in-frame clones here, not all; method: immunoSEQ multiplex PCR. There are 75,000 to 100,000 clones in the sample; around 94% occur only once, and around 0.25% lies in the top ten. This chain uses TRBV19 with TRBJ1-2, with a tentative D call TRBD1 (6 bases). Sequenced input: T cells isolated from PBMCs. This TCR was sampled from a human donor in good health. CDR3 DNA sequence: TGTGCCAGTAGCCCGATCGGGGGGGCGATTGGCTACACCTTC. Translated: CASSPIGGAIGYTF. The full variable domain, rest sourced from reference TRBV19 and TRBJ1-2, is DGGITQSPKYLFRKEGQNVTLSCEQNLNHDAMYWYRQDPGQGLRLIYYSQIVNDFQKGDIAEGYSVSREKKESFPLTVTSAQKNPTAFYLCASSPIGGAIGYTFGSGTRLTVV.